These 21 T cell receptor beta chains were all obtained from the same sample, sequenced in a study of OX40 agonist ivuxolimab in advanced cancers. Using immunoSEQ multiplex PCR, the repertoire was profiled, and TCRdb retains in-frame clones only, with some absent. The profile shows roughly 46,000 clones, 70% to 90% of them singletons. Sequences were derived from CD4+ or CD8+ T cells sorted from blood, sampled in a trial of the OX40 agonist ivuxolimab. These TCRs come from an adult with an advanced solid tumor such as melanoma, head and neck, liver or kidney cancer.

The chain recombines TRBV5-6 with TRBJ2-2; TRBD2 matches 13 bases. Unmatched junction bases numbered 7, after V lost 2 bases and J lost 6 bases. From germline, CDR1 is SGHDT and CDR2 YYEEEE. The CDR3 runs 17 residues. DNA of the CDR3: TGTGCCAGCAGCTTTGGACTAGCGGGAGATGGGGCCGGGGAGCTGTTTTTT. This codes for CASSFGLAGDGAGELFF.

This rearrangement joins TRBV6-6 to TRBJ2-7; TRBD2 is a possible D gene (5 bases). V was pared by 4 bases and J by 1 base, with 8 bases between. Germline V gene lookup returns CDR1 MNHNY and CDR2 SVGAGI (reference sequence). CDR3 length: 13 residues. In nucleotides, the CDR3 is TGTGCCAGCAGTTCGGACTGGTCCTACGAGCAGTACTTC. This encodes CASSSDWSYEQYF.

The rearrangement uses TRBV7-8 and TRBJ2-1, with 11 nucleotides matching TRBD2. Per the germline V gene, CDR1 is SGHVS and CDR2 is FQNEAQ. The junction had 5 bases not matched to a gene; V was cut back by 6 bases and J by 4 bases. CDR3 length: 15 amino acids. The CDR3 DNA follows: TGTGCCAGCAGACAGACTAGCGGGGTTTACAATGAGCAGTTCTTC. Encoded protein: CASRQTSGVYNEQFF.

The table lists this clone with a few counts. The chain combines TRBV6-6 with TRBJ1-1, with D tentatively TRBD1 (5 bases). Per the germline V gene, CDR1 is MNHNY and CDR2 is SVGAGI (reference sequence). V shed 4 bases and J shed 4 bases, with 13 bases lying between them. The CDR3 runs to 14 residues. In DNA, the CDR3 is TGTGCCAGCAGTTTTGAGGGGAGAGGCACTGAAGCTTTCTTT. It codes for CASSFEGRGTEAFF.

The chain recombines TRBV6-4 with TRBJ2-3; D is ambiguous. The germline V and J ends were trimmed by 5 bases and 3 bases, with 9 bases remaining between them. The CDR3 totals 13 residues. Germline CDR1 and CDR2: MRHNA and SNTAGT. CDR3 nucleotides: TGTGCCAGCAGTCTCAGTGGAACAGATACGCAGTATTTT. This sequence encodes CASSLSGTDTQYF.

This chain links TRBV9 with TRBJ1-1, with D hard to call. The V and J ends lost 0 bases and 1 base respectively, with 13 bases between them. CDR1 is SGDLS, CDR2 YYNGEE, per germline. The CDR3 runs 16 residues. In DNA form, the CDR3 reads TGTGCCAGCAGCGTAGGTAAGGACCGACCGAACACTGAAGCTTTCTTT. This gives the protein CASSVGKDRPNTEAFF.

Here the CDR3 DNA reads TGTGCCAGCAGCCCGCAATGGGTAGCGTTCTACGAGCAGTACTTC. It encodes CASSPQWVAFYEQYF. The chain carries TRBV7-2 and TRBJ2-7, with D perhaps matching TRBD2 (5 bases). Germline V lookup: CDR1 SGHTA, CDR2 FQGNSA. The CDR3 has 15 residues. V was clipped by 5 bases and J by 3 bases, with 17 bases between them.

The chain links TRBV25-1 to TRBJ1-1; D call uncertain. Germline CDR1 and CDR2: MGHDK and SYGVNS. V lost 4 bases and J lost 0, with 6 bases in between. The CDR3 consists of 13 residues. Here the CDR3 reads CASSVSVNTEAFF. The CDR3 nucleotides read TGTGCCAGCAGTGTCTCGGTGAACACTGAAGCTTTCTTT.

The chain combines TRBV6-6 with TRBJ2-7, with D perhaps TRBD1 (6 bases). Trimming left V 5 bases short and J 5 bases short, with 19 bases between. The CDR3 spans 15 residues. Per the germline V gene, CDR1 is MNHNY and CDR2 is SVGAGI (reference sequence). CDR3 loop: CASSAEPTGEDEQYF. The CDR3 nucleotides are TGTGCCAGCAGTGCCGAACCGACAGGAGAGGACGAGCAGTACTTC.

V gene TRBV20-1 combines with J gene TRBJ2-7; D is unresolved. Trimming removed 3 bases at V and 3 bases at J, with 6 bases between. CDR1 and CDR2 (germline): DFQATT, SNEGSKA (reference sequence). The CDR3 is 11 residues long. Here the CDR3 DNA reads TGCAGTGCTAGGATCGGCTACGAGCAGTACTTC. It yields the protein CSARIGYEQYF.

The chain carries TRBV7-2 and TRBJ2-3; D is possibly TRBD1 (6 bases). Germline lookup yields CDR1 SGHTA and CDR2 FQGNSA. Trimming shortened V by 1 base and J by 0 bases, and 14 bases separated the two germline ends. This CDR3 comprises 17 residues. CDR3: CASSLVGQGSSTDTQYF. The CDR3 region has the DNA TGTGCCAGCAGCTTAGTAGGGCAGGGGTCAAGCACAGATACGCAGTATTTT.

The rearrangement links TRBV10-3 to TRBJ1-5, with D hard to call. V dropped 5 bases and J dropped 5 bases, with 10 bases sitting between them. Per the germline V gene, CDR1 is ENHRY and CDR2 is SYGVKD. The CDR3 covers 13 residues. The CDR3 region has the DNA TGTGCCATCAGTACAGTGGAGGATCAGCCCCAGCATTTT. This gives the protein CAISTVEDQPQHF.

For the CDR3, the DNA is TGTGCCAGTATCGGGGGCTTAAGCAATCAGCCCCAGCATTTT. As protein: CASIGGLSNQPQHF. This rearrangement joins TRBV19 to TRBJ1-5, with D maybe TRBD1 (6 bases). Trimming removed 7 bases at V and 1 base at J, with 11 bases between. CDR1 and CDR2 (germline): LNHDA, SQIVND (reference sequence). The CDR3 contains 14 residues. Filled out from reference TRBV19 and TRBJ1-5, the complete variable domain reads DGGITQSPKYLFRKEGQNVTLSCEQNLNHDAMYWYRQDPGQGLRLIYYSQIVNDFQKGDIAEGYSVSREKKESFPLTVTSAQKNPTAFYLCASIGGLSNQPQHFGDGTRLSIL.

The chain combines TRBV5-1 with TRBJ2-7; TRBD1 aligns across 10 bases. CDR3 size: 15 residues. After removal of 0 bases from V and 6 bases from J, the junction contained 6 bases not matched to a gene. Germline CDR1 SGHRS, CDR2 YFSETQ. The CDR3 sequence is CASSLALGQGFEQYF. The CDR3 region has the DNA TGCGCCAGCAGCTTGGCCTTGGGACAGGGGTTCGAGCAGTACTTC.

The chain combines TRBV27 with TRBJ2-6; 8 nucleotides match TRBD1. Germline values: CDR1 MNHEY, CDR2 SMNVEV (reference sequence). V dropped 8 bases and J dropped 0; count of bases not matched to a gene: 3. CDR3 length: 15 amino acids. The CDR3 bases are TGTGCCAGCGGGACAGGATTCTCTGGGGCCAACGTCCTGACTTTC. Translated, it gives CASGTGFSGANVLTF.

The chain couples TRBV4-2 to TRBJ1-1, with D tentatively TRBD1 (5 bases). CDR3 length: 15 amino acids. Looked up from germline, CDR1 is LGHNA and CDR2 is YNFKEQ. V was trimmed by 2 bases and J by 3 bases, leaving 13 bases between them. The CDR3 DNA is TGTGCCAGCAGCCAATATGGGGCGAGCGACACTGAAGCTTTCTTT. Amino acids: CASSQYGASDTEAFF.

This clone appeared once. The rearrangement links TRBV14 to TRBJ1-2; TRBD1 agrees at 10 bases. The CDR3 is 16 amino acids. In germline, CDR1 is SGHDN, CDR2 FVKESK. Trimming removed 1 base from V and 6 bases from J; junction bases left unmatched: 8. The CDR3 is CASSQGGDRGRHGYTF. CDR3 DNA: TGTGCCAGCAGCCAAGGGGGAGACAGGGGGCGTCATGGCTACACCTTC.

This chain connects TRBV11-3 to TRBJ2-3; TRBD2 matches at 10 bases. Germline CDR1 and CDR2: SGHNT and YENEEA. The CDR3 totals 15 residues. V lost 5 bases and J lost 2; bases outside the gene matches: 4. As DNA, the CDR3 is TGTGCCAGCAGCCCGGGACTAGCGAACACAGATACGCAGTATTTT. It specifies CASSPGLANTDTQYF. Using reference TRBV11-3 and TRBJ2-3 for the parts outside the CDR3, the full variable domain is EAGVVQSPRYKIIEKKQPVAFWCNPISGHNTLYWYLQNLGQGPELLIRYENEEAVDDSQLPKDRFSAERLKGVDSTLKIQPAELGDSAVYLCASSPGLANTDTQYFGPGTRLTVL.

The chain carries TRBV7-9 and TRBJ2-1; 8 nucleotides agree with TRBD1. This CDR3 contains 19 residues. Per the germline V gene, CDR1 is SEHNR and CDR2 is FQNEAQ (reference sequence). J gave up 0 bases and V 5 bases, and 15 bases lay outside the gene matches. The CDR3 DNA follows: TGTGCCAGCAGCCAGCCGACAGGGGTTGTGTCCGTCTCCTACAATGAGCAGTTCTTC. Its translation: CASSQPTGVVSVSYNEQFF.

The chain recombines TRBV5-1 with TRBJ2-1, with D possibly TRBD1 on 5 matching bases. V gave up 4 bases and J gave up 5 bases, with 10 bases separating them. Per the germline V gene, CDR1 is SGHRS and CDR2 is YFSETQ. The CDR3 totals 13 residues. DNA of the CDR3: TGCGCCAGCAGCAAATCAGGGAACAATGAGCAGTTCTTC. Amino acids: CASSKSGNNEQFF.

CDR3 coding DNA: TGTGCCAGCAGTTTATTCAAGGACCGACGCACTGAAGCTTTCTTT. It is translated as CASSLFKDRRTEAFF. The rearrangement uses TRBV28 and TRBJ1-1, with D uncertain. CDR1 and CDR2 from the germline V gene are MDHEN and SYDVKM. Trimming shortened V by 1 base and J by 4 bases, and 13 bases separated the two germline ends. The CDR3 is 15 amino acids.